A selection of T cell receptor beta chains follows, all from one sample in a study of T cell changes during pregnancy in multiple sclerosis. Libraries were prepared by immunoSEQ multiplex PCR; TCRdb keeps only in-frame clonotypes and omits some of them. Of tens of thousands of clones in the sample, 92% are singletons; the top ten hold roughly 2.2%. The sample here was peripheral blood, taken in the first trimester of pregnancy. All receptors derive from a female donor with multiple sclerosis, enrolled in a pregnancy study. CDR3s include the opening cysteine and the closing phenylalanine or tryptophan. Fields, in order: V gene, D gene, J gene, clone size, CDR3 protein, CDR3 DNA. The D gene is left open where the match is weak. Part of the rows lack a size; the others show once, few, many or a class for expanded clones.

TRBV2	-	TRBJ1-1	once	CASSERSEAGTEAFF	TGTGCCAGCAGTGAAAGGTCCGAGGCGGGCACTGAAGCTTTCTTT
TRBV10-3	TRBD2	TRBJ2-7	once	CAVAGTSVTYEQYF	TGTGCCGTTGCCGGGACTAGCGTAACCTACGAGCAGTACTTC
TRBV27	-	TRBJ2-7	-	CASSLAGASEQYF	TGTGCCAGCAGCTTGGCAGGGGCAAGCGAGCAGTACTTC
TRBV5-1	-	TRBJ1-5	-	CASTGKQPQHF	TGCGCCAGCACAGGAAAGCAGCCCCAGCATTTT
TRBV9	TRBD2	TRBJ2-1	-	CASSVTSGVNNEQFF	TGTGCCAGCAGCGTTACTAGCGGGGTTAACAATGAGCAGTTCTTC
TRBV11-1	-	TRBJ2-7	-	CASSLGPGSGYEQYF	TGTGCCAGCAGCTTAGGTCCCGGGAGTGGGTACGAGCAGTACTTC
TRBV18	-	TRBJ2-5	-	CASSPGQQETQYF	TGTGCCAGCTCACCAGGCCAGCAAGAGACCCAGTACTTC
TRBV27	-	TRBJ2-2	-	CASTRQQANTGELFF	TGTGCCAGCACCCGACAACAGGCGAACACCGGGGAGCTGTTTTTT
TRBV4-2	-	TRBJ2-1	-	CASSLGGSESSYNEQFF	TGTGCCAGCAGCCTAGGAGGTAGCGAGAGCTCCTACAATGAGCAGTTCTTC
TRBV27	TRBD2	TRBJ2-7	-	CASNPGLADREQYF	TGTGCCAGCAATCCGGGACTAGCGGATCGCGAGCAGTACTTC
TRBV27	TRBD2	TRBJ2-1	-	CASSGGRVVGEQFF	TGTGCCAGCAGTGGGGGGAGGGTGGTTGGTGAGCAGTTCTTC
TRBV25-1	TRBD2	TRBJ2-1	-	CAISSGNNEQFF	TGTGCCATTTCTAGCGGTAACAATGAGCAGTTCTTC
TRBV27	-	TRBJ2-1	-	CASSLGEYNEQFF	TGTGCCAGCAGTTTAGGAGAGTACAATGAGCAGTTCTTC
TRBV7-9	-	TRBJ2-7	-	CASSSGNSPYEQYF	TGTGCCAGCAGCTCGGGAAACTCCCCCTACGAGCAGTACTTC
TRBV21-1	-	TRBJ2-1	-	CASSSPDRGDNEQFF	TGTGCCAGCAGCTCCCCGGACAGGGGAGACAATGAGCAGTTCTTC
TRBV15	-	TRBJ1-1	-	CATSRVMYTEAFF	TGTGCCACCAGCAGAGTCATGTACACTGAAGCTTTCTTT
TRBV18	-	TRBJ2-7	few	CASSESASRSWYF	TGTGCCAGCTCCGAAAGCGCGTCCCGATCTTGGTACTTC
TRBV28	TRBD1	TRBJ2-1	-	CASSFRDRGRNEQFF	TGTGCCAGCAGTTTCCGCGACAGGGGGCGCAATGAGCAGTTCTTC
TRBV7-2	TRBD1	TRBJ2-1	-	CASSYTGVNEQFF	TGTGCCAGCAGCTATACAGGGGTCAATGAGCAGTTCTTC
TRBV28	-	TRBJ1-5	-	CASSLLGGGQPQHF	TGTGCCAGCAGTTTATTAGGCGGTGGACAGCCCCAGCATTTT
TRBV9	-	TRBJ1-1	once	CASRKTGRENTEAFF	TGTGCCAGCAGAAAAACCGGGAGGGAGAACACTGAAGCTTTCTTT
TRBV7-3	TRBD2	TRBJ2-3	-	CASSSNGLAGVDTQYF	TGTGCCAGCAGCTCAAACGGACTAGCGGGGGTGGATACGCAGTATTTT